The present T cell receptor (beta chain) was sequenced within a study of T cell repertoires in cytomegalovirus infection. Study outcomes and limitations: Cumulative public TCR beta family frequency identified carriers of CMV plus the relevant HLA.

On this clonotype: Its specificity is unknown.

TCRdb used MiXCR to reprocess the reads, holding one entry per CDR3 protein. The sample has some 100,000 distinct CDR3 sequences, 23% seen once. This sequence was found in a human donor in good health (CMV status not recorded). Some clones in this sample may be carry-over from other donors' samples. Sample: CD8+ T cells from PBMCs.

CDR3 bases: TGTGCCAGCACCCCAGGGGCTAGCGCCCACCGTCTCGAGCAGTACTTC. It yields the protein CASTPGASAHRLEQYF. The chain links TRBV2 to TRBJ2-7; D might be TRBD1 or TRBD2, each matching 6 bases. This CDR3 has 16 residues. V was trimmed by 7 bases and J by 6 bases, leaving 25 bases between them. From germline, CDR1 is SNHLY and CDR2 FYNNEI.